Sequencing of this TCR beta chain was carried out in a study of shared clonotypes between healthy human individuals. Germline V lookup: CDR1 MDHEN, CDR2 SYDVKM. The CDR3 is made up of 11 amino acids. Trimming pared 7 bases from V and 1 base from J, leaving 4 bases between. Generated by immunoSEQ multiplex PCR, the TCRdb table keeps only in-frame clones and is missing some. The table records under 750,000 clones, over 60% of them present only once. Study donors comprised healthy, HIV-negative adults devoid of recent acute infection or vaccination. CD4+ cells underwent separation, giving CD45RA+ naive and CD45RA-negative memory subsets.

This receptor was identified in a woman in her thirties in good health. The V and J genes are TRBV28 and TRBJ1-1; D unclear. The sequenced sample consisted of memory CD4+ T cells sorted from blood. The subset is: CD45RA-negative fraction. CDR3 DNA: TGTGCCAGCATTCGGAACACTGAAGCTTTCTTT. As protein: CASIRNTEAFF.